These 10 T cell receptor beta chains were all obtained from the same sample, sequenced in a study of beta chain features in type 1 diabetes. The study reverse transcribed the entire isolated RNA, so it sequenced expressed TCRB transcripts. Measured with immunoSEQ multiplex PCR; TCRdb has only the in-frame clones, and not every one. Of roughly 610,000 clones detected, around 15% appear once; the ten largest clones hold around 0.1%. The sequenced material came from naive CD4+ T cells from blood. The receptor source for this set is a man younger than 30 in good health.

A few counts support this clone. The chain couples TRBV15 to TRBJ1-4, with D unclear. Germline CDR1 and CDR2: LNHNV and YYDKDF (reference sequence). The CDR3 length is 15 residues. V dropped 7 bases and J dropped 8 bases, with 20 bases sitting between them. This CDR3 is CATNAGGDMGEKLFF. CDR3 coding DNA: TGTGCCACCAACGCGGGTGGAGACATGGGGGAAAAACTGTTTTTT.

This clone has only a few counts. The chain recombines TRBV4-1 with TRBJ1-5; D gene ambiguous. Germline V gives CDR1 MGHRA, CDR2 YSYEKL. The V end was cut by 1 base, the J end by 2 bases, with 15 bases between. This CDR3 has 17 amino acids. The CDR3, as DNA: TGCGCCAGCAGCCAAGGCTTTCTCCCGGCGGGCAATCAGCCCCAGCATTTT. It translates to CASSQGFLPAGNQPQHF.

This clone was detected only a few times. The CDR3 spells CASSLIGQGAYEQYF. The CDR3 coding sequence is TGTGCCAGCAGTTTAATCGGACAGGGGGCGTACGAGCAGTACTTC. The chain is built from TRBV28 and TRBJ2-7; 11 bases map to TRBD1. Per the germline V gene, CDR1 is MDHEN and CDR2 is SYDVKM. The CDR3 covers 15 residues. V lost 2 bases and J lost 4; bases outside the gene matches: 4.

This clone has a handful of counts. This chain connects TRBV18 to TRBJ2-7, with TRBD1 as a possible D gene (6 bases). V was cut by 2 bases and J by 0 bases, with 17 bases left in between. Germline V CDR1 and CDR2: KGHSH, LQKENI. The CDR3 spans 17 residues. CDR3 in amino acids: CASSPKQGLSSSYEQYF. For the CDR3, the DNA is TGTGCCAGCTCACCAAAACAGGGCCTATCGAGCTCCTACGAGCAGTACTTC.

This clone was detected only a few times. The V and J genes are TRBV19 and TRBJ1-2; D is unclear. V was pared by 0 bases and J by 8 bases, with 13 bases between. Germline-derived CDR1 and CDR2 are LNHDA and SQIVND (reference sequence). The CDR3 extends over 14 amino acids. The CDR3 reads CASSIDDGVRGYTF. CDR3 DNA sequence: TGTGCCAGTAGTATAGATGACGGCGTAAGAGGCTACACCTTC.

This clone appeared a few times. The chain has TRBV7-3 and TRBJ1-3; TRBD1 matches 7 bases. CDR1 SGHTA and CDR2 FQGTGA come from the germline V gene. The V and J ends lost 4 bases and 0 bases, in that order; junction bases with no gene match: 3. The CDR3 is 15 amino acids. The CDR3 DNA sequence: TGTGCCAGCAGCTCGGAGGGGGCCTCTGGAAACACCATATATTTT. The encoded protein is CASSSEGASGNTIYF.

This sequence joins TRBV27 and TRBJ2-5; D is undetermined. V was trimmed by 8 bases and J by 1 base, leaving 14 bases between them. The CDR3 spans 14 residues. Germline CDR1 is MNHEY and CDR2 is SMNVEV (reference sequence). The CDR3 DNA reads TGTGCCAGCGTGGCGCTGGGAAGCCAAGAGACCCAGTACTTC. This gives the protein CASVALGSQETQYF.

The DNA of the CDR3 is TGCAGCGTTGAGGACAGGGGAGGATCCTACAATGAGCAGTTCTTC. Amino acid sequence: CSVEDRGGSYNEQFF. V usage is TRBV29-1 and J usage is TRBJ2-1, with 9 nucleotides matching TRBD1. Germline CDR1 SQVTM, CDR2 ANQGSEA. CDR3 length: 15 residues. Unmatched junction bases numbered 4, after V lost 3 bases and J lost 1 base.

The chain has TRBV7-9 and TRBJ1-1; 10 bases agree with TRBD1. V lost 1 base and J lost 6; bases outside the gene matches: 5. The CDR3 totals 15 residues. CDR1 and CDR2 (germline): SEHNR, FQNEAQ (reference sequence). The DNA for the CDR3 is TGTGCCAGCAGCTTAGAGACAGGGGGCGCAGCTGAAGCTTTCTTT. It specifies CASSLETGGAAEAFF.

This clone was seen a handful of times. The rearrangement uses TRBV10-3 and TRBJ1-6; D is unclear. The CDR3 spans 14 residues. The V gene's germline CDR1 is ENHRY and CDR2 SYGVKD. Trimming pared 6 bases from V and 7 bases from J, leaving 13 bases between. CDR3 coding DNA: TGTGCCATCAGAGAGGGATCGGGAAATTCACCCCTCCACTTT. Protein product: CAIREGSGNSPLHF.